The clone carrying this TCR beta chain has more than one count but fewer than ten. Its antigen is not identified. The authors ran a second PCR of about 6 to 11 cycles using a sample-barcoded 5' primer and a J-beta primer mix. TCRdb re-called the 5' RACE reads with MiXCR, one entry per CDR3 protein. The table shows fewer than 900,000 distinct CDR3 sequences, with roughly two fifths occurring only once. The sample comes from a study of blood T cells in healthy people across ages. Study-wide results and caveats: Measured against age, TCR beta diversity per million T cells decreased in a roughly linear manner. Estimated diversity that came from one million T cells was considered an underestimate.

Healthy Russian Caucasian donors spanned ages roughly 6 to 90 years. Each of the donors had ten milliliters of peripheral blood drawn into EDTA-treated Vacutainer tubes. Germline V CDR1 and CDR2: MNHEY, SMNVEV (reference sequence). J was trimmed by 2 bases and V by 2 bases; bases with no gene match: 5. This CDR3 is 16 amino acids long. This chain joins TRBV27 and TRBJ2-2; TRBD2 agrees at 7 bases. Sequences were obtained from blood. This receptor was obtained from a woman aged 60-75 years in good health. This CDR3 is CASSLSGMDNTGELFF. The CDR3, as DNA: TGTGCCAGCAGTTTAAGCGGGATGGATAACACCGGGGAGCTGTTTTTT.